This T cell receptor beta chain was recovered during a study of blood T cell repertoires in COVID-19. Study-level background: Whether acute or convalescent, the COVID-19 samples came from the United States, Italy and Spain. The analysed material was cDNA or gDNA that came from T cells, B-cell-depleted T cells, or PBMCs.

Authors' data handling: Amplification of reference gene primers was used by the study to estimate nucleated cell counts. Here immunoSEQ multiplex PCR was the method, and the copy in TCRdb shows in-frame clones only, minus some. V, J and clone size reflect that table, while D and trimming were determined from the DNA. The sample has around 250,000 clones; under 90% are singletons. Germline V gives CDR1 LNHDA, CDR2 SQIVND (reference sequence). The V and J ends lost 2 bases and 6 bases, in that order; junction bases with no gene match: 0. This CDR3 spans 14 amino acids. The receptor comes from a woman between 18 and 29 years old with acute or convalescent COVID-19. The genes are TRBV19 and TRBJ2-1, with TRBD2 matching over 11 bases. The source material was peripheral blood. The chain's CDR3 is CASSITSGSNEQFF. The CDR3 DNA reads as TGTGCCAGTAGTATAACTAGCGGGAGCAATGAGCAGTTCTTC.